The clone carrying this T cell receptor (beta chain) was observed a few times. The target antigen is unknown. This sample stems from a study of blood T cells in healthy people across ages. Study findings and constraints: Without sorted subsets, naive and antigen-experienced compartments could not be conclusively compared.

CDR1 is MDHEN, CDR2 SYDVKM, per germline. This CDR3 contains 16 residues. V dropped 7 bases and J dropped 5; count of bases not matched to a gene: 14. The second PCR ran about 6 to 12 cycles with a sample-barcoded 5' primer and J-beta primers. The template-switch adaptor was a 5' adaptor with 12 random nucleotides. It tagged each cDNA molecule. TCRdb used MiXCR to reprocess the 5' RACE reads, holding one entry per CDR3 protein. The sample lists more than 1 million distinct CDR3 sequences; 45% were seen once. Sequencing was done on a sample of blood. This sequence joins TRBV28 and TRBJ2-1; 7 bases map to TRBD1. The receptor comes from a woman aged 55-75 years in good health. The chain's CDR3 is CASTARGPRRHNEQFF. The CDR3 nucleotides read TGTGCCAGCACCGCAAGGGGGCCGAGGCGGCACAATGAGCAGTTCTTC.